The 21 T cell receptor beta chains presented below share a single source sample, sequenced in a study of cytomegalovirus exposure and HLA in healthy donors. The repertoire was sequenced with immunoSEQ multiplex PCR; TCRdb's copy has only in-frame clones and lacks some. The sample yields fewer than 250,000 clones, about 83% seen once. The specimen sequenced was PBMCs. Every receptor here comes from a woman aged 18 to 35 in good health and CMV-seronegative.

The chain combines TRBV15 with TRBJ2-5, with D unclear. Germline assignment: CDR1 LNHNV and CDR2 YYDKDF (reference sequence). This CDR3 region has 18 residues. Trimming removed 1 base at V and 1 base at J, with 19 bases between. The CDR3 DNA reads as TGTGCCACCAGCAGAGGTTTTTCGGGTACGGTCGCCCAAGAGACCCAGTACTTC. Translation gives CATSRGFSGTVAQETQYF. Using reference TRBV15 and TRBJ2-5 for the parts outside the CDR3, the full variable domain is DAMVIQNPRYQVTQFGKPVTLSCSQTLNHNVMYWYQQKSSQAPKLLFHYYDKDFNNEADTPDNFQSRRPNTSFCFLDIRSPGLGDTAMYLCATSRGFSGTVAQETQYFGPGTRLLVL.

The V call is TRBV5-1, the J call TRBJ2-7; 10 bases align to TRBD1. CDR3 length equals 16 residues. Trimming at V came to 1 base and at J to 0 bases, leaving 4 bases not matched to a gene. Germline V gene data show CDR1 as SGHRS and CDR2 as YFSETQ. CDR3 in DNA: TGCGCCAGCAGCTTGCAAGGGACAGGGGTCTCCTACGAGCAGTACTTC. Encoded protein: CASSLQGTGVSYEQYF.

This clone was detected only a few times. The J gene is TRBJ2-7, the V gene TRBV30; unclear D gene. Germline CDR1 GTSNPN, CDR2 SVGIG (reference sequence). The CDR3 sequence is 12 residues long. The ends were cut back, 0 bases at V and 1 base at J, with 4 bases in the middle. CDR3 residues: CAWSVESYEQYF. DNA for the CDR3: TGTGCCTGGAGTGTTGAGTCCTACGAGCAGTACTTC.

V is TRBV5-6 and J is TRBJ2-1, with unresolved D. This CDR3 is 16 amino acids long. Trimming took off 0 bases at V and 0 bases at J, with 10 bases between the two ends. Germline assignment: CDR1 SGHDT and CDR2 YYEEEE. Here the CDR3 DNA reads TGTGCCAGCAGCTTGGACATATTAAGCTCCTACAATGAGCAGTTCTTC. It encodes CASSLDILSSYNEQFF.

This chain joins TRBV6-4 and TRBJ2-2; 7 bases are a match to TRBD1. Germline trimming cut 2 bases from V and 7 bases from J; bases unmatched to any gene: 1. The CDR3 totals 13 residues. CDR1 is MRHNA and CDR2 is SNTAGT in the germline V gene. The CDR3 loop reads CASSDGDSGELFF. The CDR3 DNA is TGTGCCAGCAGTGACGGGGACAGCGGGGAGCTGTTTTTT.

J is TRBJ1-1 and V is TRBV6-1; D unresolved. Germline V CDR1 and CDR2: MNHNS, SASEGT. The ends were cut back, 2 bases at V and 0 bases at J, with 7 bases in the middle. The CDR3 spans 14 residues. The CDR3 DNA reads TGTGCCAGCAGTGAATCACTCCTGAACACTGAAGCTTTCTTT. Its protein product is CASSESLLNTEAFF.

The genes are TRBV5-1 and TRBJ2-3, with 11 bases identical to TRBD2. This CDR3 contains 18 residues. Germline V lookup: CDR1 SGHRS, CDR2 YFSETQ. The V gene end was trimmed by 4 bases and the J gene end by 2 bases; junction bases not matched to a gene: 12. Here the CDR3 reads CASSLTTSGSISTDTQYF. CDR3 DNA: TGCGCCAGCAGCCTTACTACTAGCGGGAGCATTTCCACAGATACGCAGTATTTT.

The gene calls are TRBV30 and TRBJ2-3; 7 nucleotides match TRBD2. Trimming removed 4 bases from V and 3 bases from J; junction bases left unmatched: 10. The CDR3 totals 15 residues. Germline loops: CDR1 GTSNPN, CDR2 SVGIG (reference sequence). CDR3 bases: TGTGCCTGGACCTCCCCGGGGGGAGGGACAGATACGCAGTATTTT. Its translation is CAWTSPGGGTDTQYF.

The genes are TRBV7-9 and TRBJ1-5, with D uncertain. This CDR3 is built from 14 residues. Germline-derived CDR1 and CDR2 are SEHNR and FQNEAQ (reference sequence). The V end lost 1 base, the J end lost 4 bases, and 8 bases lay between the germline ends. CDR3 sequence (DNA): TGTGCCAGCAGCTTAGGAGACTTTAATCAGCCCCAGCATTTT. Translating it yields CASSLGDFNQPQHF.

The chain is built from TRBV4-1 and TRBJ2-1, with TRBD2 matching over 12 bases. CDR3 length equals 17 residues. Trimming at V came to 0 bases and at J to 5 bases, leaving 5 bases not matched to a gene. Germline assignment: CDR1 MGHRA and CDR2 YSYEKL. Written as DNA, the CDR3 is TGCGCCAGCAGCCAAGATCTAACTAGCGGGGGGAACAATGAGCAGTTCTTC. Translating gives CASSQDLTSGGNNEQFF.

The CDR3 region is CASRPGALNTEAFF. The CDR3 coding sequence is TGCGCCAGCAGGCCTGGGGCGTTGAACACTGAAGCTTTCTTT. The J gene is TRBJ1-1, the V gene TRBV5-1; possible D gene TRBD1, 5 bases. Per germline, CDR1 SGHRS and CDR2 YFSETQ. V shed 5 bases and J shed 0 bases, with 11 bases lying between them. CDR3 length equals 14 residues. Combining the CDR3 with reference TRBV5-1 and TRBJ1-1 gives the whole variable domain KAGVTQTPRYLIKTRGQQVTLSCSPISGHRSVSWYQQTPGQGLQFLFEYFSETQRNKGNFPGRFSGRQFSNSRSEMNVSTLELGDSALYLCASRPGALNTEAFFGQGTRLTVV.

CDR3: CASSQSGTGFYEQYF. CDR3 DNA: TGTGCCAGCAGTCAGTCCGGGACAGGCTTCTACGAGCAGTACTTC. The chain couples TRBV6-5 to TRBJ2-7, with TRBD1 identical over 8 bases. Unmatched junction bases numbered 9, after V lost 5 bases and J lost 3 bases. The V gene's germline CDR1 is MNHEY and CDR2 SVGAGI. The length of the CDR3 is 15 residues.

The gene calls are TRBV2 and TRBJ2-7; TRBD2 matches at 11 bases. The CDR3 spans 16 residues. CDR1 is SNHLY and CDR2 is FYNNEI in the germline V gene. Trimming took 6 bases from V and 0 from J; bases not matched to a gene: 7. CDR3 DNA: TGTGCCAGCAGCCAGGGACTAGCGGAGAGCTCCTACGAGCAGTACTTC. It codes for CASSQGLAESSYEQYF.

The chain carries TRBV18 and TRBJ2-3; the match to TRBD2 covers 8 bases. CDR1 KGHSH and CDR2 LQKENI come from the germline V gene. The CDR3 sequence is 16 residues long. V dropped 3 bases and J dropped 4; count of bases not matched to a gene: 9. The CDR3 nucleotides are TGTGCCAGCTCACCGGAGCAGCGGGAGATGCCAGATACGCAGTATTTT. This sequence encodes CASSPEQREMPDTQYF.

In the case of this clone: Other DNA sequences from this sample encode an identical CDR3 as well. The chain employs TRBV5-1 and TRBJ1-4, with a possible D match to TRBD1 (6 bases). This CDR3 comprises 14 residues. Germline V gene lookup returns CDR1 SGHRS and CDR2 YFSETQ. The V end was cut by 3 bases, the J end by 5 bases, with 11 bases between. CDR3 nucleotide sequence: TGCGCCAGCAGCTCACAGGGCGGAAATGAAAAACTGTTTTTT. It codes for CASSSQGGNEKLFF.

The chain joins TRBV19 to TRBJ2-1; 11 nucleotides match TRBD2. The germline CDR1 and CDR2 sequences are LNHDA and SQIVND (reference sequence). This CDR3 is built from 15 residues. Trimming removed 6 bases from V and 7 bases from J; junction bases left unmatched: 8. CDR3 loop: CASRELAGVRNEQFF. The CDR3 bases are TGTGCCAGTAGAGAACTAGCGGGAGTAAGAAATGAGCAGTTCTTC.

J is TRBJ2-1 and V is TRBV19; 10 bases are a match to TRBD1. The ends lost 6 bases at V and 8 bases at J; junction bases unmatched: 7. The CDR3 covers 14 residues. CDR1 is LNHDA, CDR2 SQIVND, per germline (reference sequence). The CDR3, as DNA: TGTGCCAGTAGGACAGGGGGCAATTTTGATGAGCAGTTCTTC. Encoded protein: CASRTGGNFDEQFF.

This CDR3 is CASSPKVPLAVSSYEQYF. DNA for the CDR3: TGTGCCAGCAGCCCAAAGGTTCCCCTAGCGGTAAGCTCCTACGAGCAGTACTTC. This chain links TRBV7-9 with TRBJ2-7; the match to TRBD2 covers 7 bases. The CDR3 covers 18 residues. V shed 5 bases, J shed 0 bases, and the junction held 16 bases outside the gene matches. Looked up from germline, CDR1 is SEHNR and CDR2 is FQNEAQ (reference sequence).

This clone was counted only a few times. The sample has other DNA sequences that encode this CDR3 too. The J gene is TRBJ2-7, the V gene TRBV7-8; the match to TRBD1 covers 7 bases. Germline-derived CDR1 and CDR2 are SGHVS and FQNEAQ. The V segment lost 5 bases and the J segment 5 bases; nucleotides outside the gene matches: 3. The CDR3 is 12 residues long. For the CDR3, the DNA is TGTGCCAGCAGCCTCGACAGGGACGAGCAGTACTTC. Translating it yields CASSLDRDEQYF.

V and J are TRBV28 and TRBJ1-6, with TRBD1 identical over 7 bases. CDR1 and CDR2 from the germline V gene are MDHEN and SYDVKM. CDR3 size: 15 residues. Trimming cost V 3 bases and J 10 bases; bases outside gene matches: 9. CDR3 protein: CASSLSQGVGSPLHF. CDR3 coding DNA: TGTGCCAGCAGTTTGTCTCAGGGGGTAGGATCACCCCTCCACTTT.

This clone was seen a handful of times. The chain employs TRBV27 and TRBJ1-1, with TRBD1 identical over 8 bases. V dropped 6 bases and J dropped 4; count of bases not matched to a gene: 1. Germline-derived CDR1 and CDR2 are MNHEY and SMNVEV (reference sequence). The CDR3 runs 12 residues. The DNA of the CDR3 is TGTGCCAGCAGGGGACAGGCCACTGAAGCTTTCTTT. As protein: CASRGQATEAFF.